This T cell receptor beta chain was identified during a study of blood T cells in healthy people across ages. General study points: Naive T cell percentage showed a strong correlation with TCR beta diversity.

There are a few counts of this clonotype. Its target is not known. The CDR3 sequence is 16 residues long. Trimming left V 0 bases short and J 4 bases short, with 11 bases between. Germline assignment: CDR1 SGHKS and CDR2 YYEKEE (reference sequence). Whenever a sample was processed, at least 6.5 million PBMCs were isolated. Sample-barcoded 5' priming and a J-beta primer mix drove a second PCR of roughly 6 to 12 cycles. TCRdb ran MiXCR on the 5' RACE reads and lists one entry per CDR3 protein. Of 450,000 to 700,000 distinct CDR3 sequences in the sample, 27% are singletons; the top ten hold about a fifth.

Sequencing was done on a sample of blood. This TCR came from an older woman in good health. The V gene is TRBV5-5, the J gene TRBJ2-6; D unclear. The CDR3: CASSLAPLLGANVLTF. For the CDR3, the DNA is TGTGCCAGCAGCTTGGCCCCCCTGCTGGGGGCCAACGTCCTGACTTTC.